This T cell receptor (beta chain) was recovered during a study of T cell clonotyping in hematopoietic cell transplantation (dated by TCRdb to the early 2020s). For context, the study as a whole: Pretransplant recipient samples were obtained after cytoreduction. A total of 130 or so blood samples were collected in the study from a few dozen consecutive transplant recipients and their related donors. Patients were recruited between 2015 and January 2017 and followed until late 2020 or death. The study at large found these results: A decrease in recipient TCR diversity was observed after transplant, and a progressive increase in pathologically expanded clonotypes was seen from day 30 to day 180. Overlap with donor repertoires was found for only a small fraction of recipient repertoires, with over 95% found to appear de novo at the given depth. The sample size was limited and the cells went unsorted, which meant the CD4 and CD8 repertoire contributions could not be told apart. Donor and pretransplant recipient Inverse Simpson Index values predicted broader posttransplant TCR repertoire diversity.

TCR beta CDR3 regions were amplified from genomic DNA with the immunoSEQ assay, a bias-controlled multiplex PCR using V- and J-specific primers. A second PCR step added a proprietary barcode and Illumina adapter sequences to the CDR3 amplicons. An Illumina MiSeq instrument was used to sequence the CDR3 libraries. The source study handled its data this way. Export and quality control were done with immunoSEQ Analyzer 3.0, while downstream analyses used R Bioconductor and Immunarch. Only productive rearrangements in the normalized downsampled data set were used to calculate repertoire metrics. In the normalized cohort, clonotypes with more than 5 templates were defined as pathologically expanded. Repertoire diversity was measured with the Inverse Simpson Index. The non-normalized data set was used for CMV-specificity analyses so that all clonotypes could be captured. TCRdb took over this immuneACCESS table, retaining in-frame rearrangements with V and J assigned. Such tables are incomplete; in checked studies, under half of the missing clones stem from an unresolved V gene, and the remainder is unexplained. The V and J calls and the clone size are those of that table, but D and trimming were determined from the DNA. Recorded for this sample are 25,000 to 35,000 clones; 60% to 80% of them occurred a single time. The ten top clones hold roughly 6.2% of the sample.

The label giving this sample's time point can be read as: recipient sample about 28 days before transplant, after cytoreduction. Recipient blood was collected about 28 days before transplant and at days 30, 100 and 180 after transplant. Nuclei Lysis Solution was used to extract genomic DNA from fresh or cryopreserved unfractionated peripheral blood mononuclear cells. In regard to this clone: It lacks a known antigen. No quality values exist for individual bases; no much larger clone is one base distant.

V ends up 2 bases short and J 6 bases short, with an unmatched junction base count of 7. Reading from cysteine to phenylalanine, the CDR3 counts 15 amino acids. The CDR3 DNA has 45 bases and is translated from base 1. The germline V gene yields LGHNA for CDR1 and YSLEER for CDR2. Rearrangement joined TRBV4-3 to TRBJ2-3; 8 central nucleotides agree with TRBD1. Sample: peripheral blood mononuclear cells, taken before stem cell transplant. This clonotype originated in a man aged 45-65 years with myelodysplastic syndrome. Some clones in this sample may be carry-over from other donors' samples. CDR3 region: CASSQTGGMADTQYF. The sequenced DNA is TGCGCCAGCAGCCAAACAGGGGGAATGGCGGATACGCAGTATTTT.